These 30 T cell receptor beta chains share one sample of origin, sequenced in a study of tumor-infiltrating lymphocytes in glioblastoma multiforme. Multiple V-beta primers and a C-beta primer amplified TCRB from RNA. MiXCR, applied by TCRdb to the multiplex PCR reads, yields one record per CDR3 protein. Of approximately 13,000 distinct CDR3 sequences detected, 66% appear once; the ten largest clones hold 29%. Sequencing was done on a sample of brain tumor tissue. The receptors derive from a male donor with glioblastoma.

The J gene is TRBJ2-1, the V gene TRBV11-1, with D possibly being TRBD2 (5 bases). The CDR3 extends over 15 amino acids. CDR1 is SGHAT, CDR2 FQDESV, per germline (reference sequence). Trimming stripped 5 bases from V and 0 bases from J, with 11 bases between. The CDR3 DNA is TGTGCCAGCAGCAAGGACTTGAGCTCCTACAATGAGCAGTTCTTC. Its protein is CASSKDLSSYNEQFF.

The chain uses TRBV20-1 and TRBJ2-1, with 8 positions matching TRBD2. This CDR3 has 18 residues. The germline V gene has CDR1 DFQATT and CDR2 SNEGSKA (reference sequence). Trimming took 1 base from V and 0 from J; bases not matched to a gene: 11. The CDR3 spells CSARARLARTSSYNEQFF. The CDR3 DNA is TGCAGTGCTAGAGCAAGACTAGCGAGGACGAGCTCCTACAATGAGCAGTTCTTC.

This chain joins TRBV20-1 and TRBJ1-6; 8 bases map to TRBD1. The length of the CDR3 is 16 residues. CDR1 and CDR2 (germline): DFQATT, SNEGSKA (reference sequence). The trim removed 0 bases at V and 7 bases at J, leaving 8 bases unmatched. The DNA for the CDR3 is TGCAGTGCTAGAGATGGCCGAACAGGGGGAAATTCACCCCTCCACTTT. Translating it yields CSARDGRTGGNSPLHF.

The gene calls are TRBV29-1 and TRBJ2-1; D tentatively fits TRBD1 or TRBD2 (7 bases each). The CDR3 loop spans 14 amino acids. Germline values: CDR1 SQVTM, CDR2 ANQGSEA. In nucleotides, the CDR3 is TGCAGGTTGGGGGGGCGGCAGGGGGGCATTGAGCAGTTCTTC. This codes for CRLGGRQGGIEQFF.

This clonotype was seen a few times. Given a much more abundant clone one base away, this may be a read error. This chain's CDR3 is CATSTSRGAYSEQFF. CDR3 DNA: TGTGCCACCAGCACCTCCCGAGGCGCCTACAGTGAGCAGTTCTTC. This rearrangement joins TRBV15 to TRBJ2-1, with D hard to call. This CDR3 spans 15 amino acids. Per the germline V gene, CDR1 is LNHNV and CDR2 is YYDKDF (reference sequence).

The chain employs TRBV5-6 and TRBJ2-1, with D perhaps matching TRBD2 (5 bases). Between the trimmed V and J ends, which lost 4 bases and 10 bases, there was a span of 12 bases. Germline values: CDR1 SGHDT, CDR2 YYEEEE. The length of the CDR3 is 12 residues. CDR3 region: CASSVGSGEQFF. Here the CDR3 DNA reads TGTGCCAGCAGCGTTGGGTCGGGAGAGCAGTTCTTC.

This clonotype was seen a handful of times. V usage is TRBV11-2 and J usage is TRBJ2-1; 13 nucleotides line up with TRBD2. V lost 5 bases and J lost 6; bases outside the gene matches: 4. The CDR3 has 15 amino acids. Per germline, CDR1 SGHAT and CDR2 FQNNGV. The chain's CDR3 is CASSPGLAGVNEQFF. The CDR3 nucleotides read TGTGCCAGCAGCCCAGGACTAGCGGGAGTCAATGAGCAGTTCTTC.

As regards this clonotype: No conserved phenylalanine or tryptophan ends this CDR3, so it is likely a read error. This chain links TRBV11-2 with TRBJ2-7; 7 bases match TRBD2. The germline V gene has CDR1 SGHAT and CDR2 FQNNGV. The CDR3 runs 17 residues. J gave up 5 bases and V 5 bases, and 18 bases lay outside the gene matches. The CDR3, as DNA: TGTGCCAGCAGCACAGGACGAGCGGGAAGGTTCGTGGACGAGCAGTACTCC. Encoded protein: CASSTGRAGRFVDEQYS.

V is TRBV7-9 and J is TRBJ2-1, with 7 bases aligning to TRBD1. Germline lookup yields CDR1 SEHNR and CDR2 FQNEAQ (reference sequence). V shed 7 bases and J 5 bases; nucleotides not matched to a gene: 14. CDR3 size: 16 residues. CDR3 coding DNA: TGTGCCAGCAACTCTACAGGGGAAGGGACCCACAATGAGCAGTTCTTC. It encodes CASNSTGEGTHNEQFF.

In regard to this clonotype: One junction end does not reproduce the germline sequence, and a read error may be involved. This rearrangement joins TRBV3-1 to TRBJ2-1; either TRBD1 or TRBD2 may fit D (5 bases each). This CDR3 has 13 amino acids. Germline V CDR1 and CDR2: LGHDT, YNNKEL (reference sequence). The CDR3 is CASSSKPGTTGLF. DNA for the CDR3: TGTGCCAGCAGCTCAAAGCCTGGGACCACGGGCCTCTTC.

DNA of the CDR3: TGCAGTGCTAGAGATCTCGCTAGCGGAACCTACGAGCAGTACTTC. As protein: CSARDLASGTYEQYF. The genes are TRBV20-1 and TRBJ2-7; 7 nucleotides align to TRBD2. Trimming removed 0 bases from V and 2 bases from J; junction bases left unmatched: 7. CDR1 and CDR2 from the germline V gene are DFQATT and SNEGSKA (reference sequence). This CDR3 region has 15 residues.

This chain links TRBV4-1 with TRBJ2-7; D remains unclear. The length of the CDR3 is 14 residues. Germline V gene lookup returns CDR1 MGHRA and CDR2 YSYEKL. DNA of the CDR3: TGCACCAACAGCCACGAGCAGAATACCTACGAGCAGTACTTC. Translating gives CTNSHEQNTYEQYF.

The gene calls are TRBV7-8 and TRBJ2-5; 7 bases line up with TRBD1. The CDR3 spans 15 residues. CDR1 is SGHVS, CDR2 FQNEAQ, per germline. After removal of 5 bases from V and 5 bases from J, the junction contained 11 bases not matched to a gene. Here the CDR3 reads CASSHRQGPQETQYF. DNA of the CDR3: TGTGCCAGCAGCCATAGACAGGGACCCCAGGAGACCCAGTACTTC.

This clonotype was seen at least ten times. Mismatch with germline at one junction end may stem from a read error. J is TRBJ2-1 and V is TRBV25-1; D is possibly TRBD2 (6 bases). The CDR3 sequence is 13 residues long. Per the germline V gene, CDR1 is MGHDK and CDR2 is SYGVNS. The CDR3 nucleotides read TGCGCCAGCAGACCTGGGACTTACAATGAGCAGTTCTTC. Amino acids: CASRPGTYNEQFF. Variable domain in full (rest from reference TRBV25-1 and TRBJ2-1): EADIYQTPRYLVIGTGKKITLECSQTMGHDKMYWYQQDPGMELHLIHYSYGVNSTEKGDLSSESTVSRIRTEHFPLTLESARPSHTSQYLCASRPGTYNEQFFGPGTRLTVL.

This clonotype was counted a few times. An end of the junction does not agree with germline; a read error may underlie this. The chain combines TRBV29-1 with TRBJ2-1; 7 bases line up with TRBD1. Per germline, CDR1 SQVTM and CDR2 ANQGSEA. The CDR3 spans 12 residues. In nucleotides, the CDR3 is TGCAGGGTTGGGACAGCCTACAATGAGCGGTTCTTC. Its translation: CRVGTAYNERFF.

On this clonotype: A read error may produce the germline difference seen at one junction end. The chain uses TRBV5-4 and TRBJ2-5; D perhaps matches TRBD2 (7 bases). CDR1 SGHNT and CDR2 YYREEE come from the germline V gene (reference sequence). This CDR3 region has 15 residues. CDR3 sequence (DNA): TGTGTCAGCAGCCCGAACAAAGGGGGAGGGGAGATCCAGTACTTC. Translated, it gives CVSSPNKGGGEIQYF.

In regard to this clonotype: One end of the junction varies from germline; a read error may be responsible. This chain connects TRBV29-1 to TRBJ2-2, with D maybe TRBD2 (6 bases). From germline, CDR1 is SQVTM and CDR2 ANQGSEA. There are 15 residues in the CDR3. CDR3 amino acids: CSVPTRVGNTRELFF. CDR3 DNA sequence: TGCAGCGTTCCCACAAGGGTCGGAAACACCCGGGAGCTTTTTTTT.

The genes are TRBV4-1 and TRBJ2-7, with D perhaps TRBD2 (6 bases). The germline gives CDR1 MGHRA, CDR2 YSYEKL. V lost 4 bases and J 0 bases, leaving 16 bases between the germline ends. The CDR3 extends over 16 amino acids. The CDR3 loop reads CASSRGLTLSSYEQYF. CDR3 sequence (DNA): TGCGCCAGCAGCCGGGGACTTACCTTAAGCTCCTACGAGCAGTACTTC.

This clonotype was seen ten or more times. The chain links TRBV6-5 to TRBJ1-5, with TRBD1 matching over 9 bases. CDR1 is MNHEY and CDR2 is SVGAGI in the germline V gene. Losses at the gene ends were 6 bases for V and 1 base for J; bases not matched to a gene: 4. The CDR3 runs to 15 residues. In DNA, the CDR3 is TGTGCCAGCAGGACAGGGGGGCCGAGCAATCAGCCCCAGCATTTT. This gives the protein CASRTGGPSNQPQHF.

The V call is TRBV11-2, the J call TRBJ2-7; TRBD2 is a possible D gene (5 bases). The germline V gene encodes CDR1 SGHAT and CDR2 FQNNGV. V was trimmed by 5 bases and J by 7 bases, leaving 18 bases between them. The CDR3 totals 14 residues. The CDR3: CASSPYGVAPEQYF. CDR3 DNA sequence: TGTGCCAGCAGCCCCTACGGGGTGGCCCCTGAGCAGTACTTC. The complete variable domain, with remaining parts taken from reference TRBV11-2 and TRBJ2-7, reads EAGVAQSPRYKIIEKRQSVAFWCNPISGHATLYWYQQILGQGPKLLIQFQNNGVVDDSQLPKDRFSAERLKGVDSTLKIQPAKLEDSAVYLCASSPYGVAPEQYFGPGTRLTVT.

Concerning this clonotype: One end of the junction is discordant with germline, which a read error may explain. The chain is built from TRBV5-5 and TRBJ2-2; tentative D call: TRBD2 (5 bases). CDR1 is SGHKS and CDR2 is YYEKEE in the germline V gene (reference sequence). CDR3 length equals 13 residues. CDR3 DNA sequence: TGCGCCAGCTTCCATGGGAACACCGGGGAGCCGTTTTTT. Amino acids: CASFHGNTGEPFF.

In this sample, this clonotype turned up a few times. A much larger clone differs from this one at a single base, so this may be a read error. The chain links TRBV5-1 to TRBJ1-4, with TRBD1 matching over 9 bases. Germline values: CDR1 SGHRS, CDR2 YFSETQ. This CDR3 contains 14 residues. The CDR3 DNA follows: TGCGCCAGCGCCGGTGGGACAGGGAAAGAAAGACTGTTTTTT. It translates to CASAGGTGKERLFF. The full variable domain, its missing parts supplied by reference TRBV5-1 and TRBJ1-4, is KAGVTQTPRYLIKTRGQQVTLSCSPISGHRSVSWYQQTPGQGLQFLFEYFSETQRNKGNFPGRFSGRQFSNSRSEMNVSTLELGDSALYLCASAGGTGKERLFFGSGTQLSVL.

This clonotype was seen ten or more times. V and J are TRBV28 and TRBJ2-1; 9 nucleotides match TRBD2. Trimming removed 7 bases from V and 3 bases from J; junction bases left unmatched: 4. The CDR3 length is 14 residues. The germline gives CDR1 MDHEN, CDR2 SYDVKM. In DNA form, the CDR3 reads TGTGCCAGCATTTTGACTAGCGGCTACAATGAGCAGTTCTTC. Protein sequence: CASILTSGYNEQFF.

Comments on this clonotype: A read error may account for a junction end that differs from germline. The chain combines TRBV7-8 with TRBJ2-1; perhaps D is TRBD1 or TRBD2 (6 bases each). This CDR3 has 15 residues. CDR1 and CDR2 from the germline V gene are SGHVS and FQNEAQ. The CDR3 sequence is CASSQKFGGYDEQVF. The CDR3 region has the DNA TGTGCCAGCAGCCAGAAGTTCGGGGGCTACGATGAGCAGGTCTTC.

V gene TRBV11-2 combines with J gene TRBJ2-2; the D gene is possibly TRBD1 (5 bases). The CDR3 is 15 amino acids. Per the germline V gene, CDR1 is SGHAT and CDR2 is FQNNGV. Trimming pared 5 bases from V and 5 bases from J, leaving 15 bases between. Here the CDR3 DNA reads TGTGCCAGCAGCCCCGGCAGGGTTGGTACCGGGGAGCTGTTTTTT. Protein: CASSPGRVGTGELFF. Using reference TRBV11-2 and TRBJ2-2 for the parts outside the CDR3, the full variable domain is EAGVAQSPRYKIIEKRQSVAFWCNPISGHATLYWYQQILGQGPKLLIQFQNNGVVDDSQLPKDRFSAERLKGVDSTLKIQPAKLEDSAVYLCASSPGRVGTGELFFGEGSRLTVL.

This clonotype was found a few times. Germline is not matched at one junction end, which may reflect a read error. The chain links TRBV6-5 to TRBJ2-5, with 7 bases aligning to TRBD1. CDR3 length: 13 amino acids. Germline V lookup: CDR1 MNHEY, CDR2 SVGAGI. The CDR3 DNA is TGTGCCAGCAGTTCTTACAGGGGCGAGACCCATTACTTC. Its translation: CASSSYRGETHYF.

Note on this clonotype: Compared with germline, one end of the junction differs, possibly owing to a read error. The gene calls are TRBV11-3 and TRBJ1-5, with D unresolved. Germline V gene sequence: CDR1 SGHNT, CDR2 YENEEA. The CDR3 sequence is 14 residues long. The CDR3 sequence: CASSSLRRNQSQHF. The CDR3 DNA sequence: TGTGCCAGCAGCTCACTCCGACGCAATCAGTCCCAGCATTTT.

This clonotype was seen only a few times. The conserved final phenylalanine or tryptophan is absent from the CDR3, which likely points to a read error. The DNA is left out, because the CDR3 cannot be placed on it with certainty; the CDR3 is given as TCRdb lists it. V gene TRBV12-3 or TRBV12-4 combines with J gene TRBJ1-1; no DNA check was done on the table's D call, TRBD1. The CDR3 length equals 13 residues, ends included. The CDR3: CASRPQGTTEALL.

The rearrangement links TRBV5-4 to TRBJ2-1, with 11 positions matching TRBD2. CDR1 is SGHNT, CDR2 YYREEE, per germline (reference sequence). With 0 bases clipped from V and 8 bases from J, the junction kept 10 bases outside the gene matches. The CDR3 covers 17 residues. The CDR3 is CASSLAKIGTSGHEQFF. The CDR3 coding sequence is TGTGCCAGCAGCTTGGCCAAAATTGGGACTAGCGGACATGAGCAGTTCTTC.

The V gene is TRBV20-1, the J gene TRBJ2-1; TRBD2 matches 13 bases. The CDR3 loop spans 16 amino acids. The V and J ends lost 3 bases and 16 bases, in that order; junction bases with no gene match: 18. Per the germline V gene, CDR1 is DFQATT and CDR2 is SNEGSKA (reference sequence). CDR3 bases: TGCAGTGCTAGTCGGCCGGGACTAGCGGGAATGAATGAGCGATTCTTC. It is translated as CSASRPGLAGMNERFF.